This is a list of T cell receptor beta chains from one sample in a study of glioma-infiltrating T cells after dendritic cell vaccination. Clones were sequenced by immunoSEQ multiplex PCR, and TCRdb holds only the in-frame ones, with some missing. Among about 95,000 clones, more than 70% were seen once, and the ten largest hold 2.5% to 3%. Sequencing used blood, obtained before dendritic cell vaccination. Every receptor here comes from a human donor with glioblastoma. Both conserved end residues are trimmed from each CDR3.

v_call	j_call	cdr3_aa
TRBV5-1	TRBJ2-5	ASSGAGPTFSEQY
TRBV15	TRBJ2-7	ATSRLQGARDEQY
TRBV5-1	TRBJ1-4	ASSLFGGFDEKLF
TRBV6-5	TRBJ1-2	ASSRIGTGDYGYT
TRBV7-2	TRBJ1-1	ASSSGPAMNTEAF
TRBV7-9	TRBJ2-1	ASRTGGGSSYNEQF
TRBV7-9	TRBJ2-7	ASSLIGSREEQY
TRBV5-5	TRBJ1-2	ASSSGDLNYGYT
TRBV11-3	TRBJ2-3	ASSLGSTSWDTQY
TRBV11-2	TRBJ1-3	ASSLGQYGLNTIY
TRBV4-1	TRBJ2-7	ASSQGSRGEQY
TRBV6-6	TRBJ2-1	ASSRQGAGYNEQF
TRBV4-2	TRBJ2-5	ASSPAGAGETQY
TRBV5-1	TRBJ2-1	ASSQTLAGVNEQF
TRBV5-5	TRBJ1-4	ASSNRQGTKLF
TRBV19	TRBJ1-1	ASSIVGGVTEAF
TRBV10-1	TRBJ1-1	ASSGSSGNTEAF
TRBV11-1	TRBJ2-7	ASSLNRAYEQY
TRBV4-2	TRBJ2-3	ASSQVASGGNTDTQY
TRBV4-1	TRBJ1-2	ASSPTGDWNGYT
TRBV6-4	TRBJ2-2	ASSTGNTGELF
TRBV2	TRBJ1-6	ASRRTGNINSPLH
TRBV5-8	TRBJ1-1	ASSLARATGPAF